This T cell receptor (beta chain) stems from a study of naive and memory T cell subsets. The length of the CDR3 is 15 residues. Germline V gene data show CDR1 as MNHNS and CDR2 as SASEGT. This clonotype is medium-sized by share. The germline gene is not matched at one end of the junction; a read error may be the cause. The beta constant-region primer was an equimolar mix of two oligonucleotides covering TRBC1 and TRBC2. Nested alpha and beta constant-region primers with the SP2 primer drove four PCR rounds on ligated cDNA. TCRdb reprocessed the UMI-ligation and nested PCR reads via MiXCR and lists one record per CDR3 protein. The table lists 20,000 to 25,000 distinct CDR3 sequences, approximately 10% of them singletons, with 22% in the top ten.

The chain couples TRBV6-1 to TRBJ2-7; 13 positions agree with TRBD2. The sequenced sample was central memory CD8+ T cells from blood. This sequence originates from a human donor in good health. The CDR3 DNA reads as TGTGCCAGCAGACGGACTAGCGGGAGCTCCGACGAGCAGTACTTC. Protein: CASRRTSGSSDEQYF.